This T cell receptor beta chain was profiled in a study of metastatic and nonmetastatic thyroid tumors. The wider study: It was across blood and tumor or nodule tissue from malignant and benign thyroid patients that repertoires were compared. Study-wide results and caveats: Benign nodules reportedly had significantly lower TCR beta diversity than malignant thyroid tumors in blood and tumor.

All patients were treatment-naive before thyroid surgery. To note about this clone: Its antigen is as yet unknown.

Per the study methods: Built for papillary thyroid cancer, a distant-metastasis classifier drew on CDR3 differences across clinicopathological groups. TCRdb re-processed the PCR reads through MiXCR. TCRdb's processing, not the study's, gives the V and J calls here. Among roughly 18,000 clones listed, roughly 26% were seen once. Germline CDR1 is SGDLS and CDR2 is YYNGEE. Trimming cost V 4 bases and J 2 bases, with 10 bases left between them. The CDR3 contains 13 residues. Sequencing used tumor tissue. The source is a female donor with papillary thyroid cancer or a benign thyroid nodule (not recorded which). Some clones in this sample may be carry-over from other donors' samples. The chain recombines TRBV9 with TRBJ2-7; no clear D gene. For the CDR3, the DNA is TGTGCCAGCAGCACTGACGGCACCTACGAGCAGTACTTC. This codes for CASSTDGTYEQYF.